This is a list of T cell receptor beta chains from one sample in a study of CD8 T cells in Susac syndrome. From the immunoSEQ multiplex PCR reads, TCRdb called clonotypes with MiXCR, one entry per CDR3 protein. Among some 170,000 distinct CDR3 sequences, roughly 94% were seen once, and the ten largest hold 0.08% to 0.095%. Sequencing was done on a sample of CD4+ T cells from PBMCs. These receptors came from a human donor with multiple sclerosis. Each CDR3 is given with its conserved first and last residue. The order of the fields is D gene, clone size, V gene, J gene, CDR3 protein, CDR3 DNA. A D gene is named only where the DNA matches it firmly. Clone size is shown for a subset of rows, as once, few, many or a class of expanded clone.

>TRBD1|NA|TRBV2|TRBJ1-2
CASSPTGGNYGYTF
TGTGCCAGCAGTCCGACAGGGGGCAACTATGGCTACACCTTC
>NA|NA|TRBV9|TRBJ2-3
CASSVRWGDTQYF
TGTGCCAGCAGCGTACGGTGGGGCGATACGCAGTATTTT
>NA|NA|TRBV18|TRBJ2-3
CASSDRDFDTQYF
TGTGCCAGCTCGGACAGAGACTTCGATACGCAGTATTTT
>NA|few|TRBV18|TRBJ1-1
CASSPPGRNTEAFF
TGTGCCAGCTCACCACCCGGGAGAAACACTGAAGCTTTCTTT
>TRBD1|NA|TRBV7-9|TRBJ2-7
CASSSTGTGYVEQYF
TGTGCCAGCAGCTCGACCGGGACAGGATACGTCGAGCAGTACTTC
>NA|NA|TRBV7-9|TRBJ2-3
CASSPVRERLDTQYF
TGTGCCAGCAGCCCTGTCAGGGAACGGCTGGATACGCAGTATTTT
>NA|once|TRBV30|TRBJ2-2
CAWRSNGELFF
TGTGCCTGGAGGTCGAACGGGGAGCTGTTTTTT
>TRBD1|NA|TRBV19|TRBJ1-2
CASSSGQGSHGYTF
TGTGCCAGTAGTTCGGGACAGGGAAGCCATGGCTACACCTTC
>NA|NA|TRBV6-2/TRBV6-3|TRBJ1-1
CASSYPHRGGAEAFF
TGTGCCAGCAGTTACCCCCATAGGGGCGGGGCTGAAGCTTTCTTT
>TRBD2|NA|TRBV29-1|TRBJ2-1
CSAKRDADRNDEQFF
TGCAGCGCAAAGCGGGACGCCGATCGGAATGATGAGCAGTTCTTC
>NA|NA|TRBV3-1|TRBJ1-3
CASSPLSGTSSGNTIYF
TGTGCCAGCAGCCCCCTGTCCGGAACTAGCTCTGGAAACACCATATATTTT
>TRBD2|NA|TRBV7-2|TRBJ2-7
CASSAGLAGEGEQYF
TGTGCCAGCAGCGCTGGACTAGCGGGAGAGGGAGAGCAGTACTTC
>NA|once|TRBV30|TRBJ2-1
CASVRGVTYNEQFF
TGTGCCTCTGTGCGGGGAGTTACCTACAATGAGCAGTTCTTC
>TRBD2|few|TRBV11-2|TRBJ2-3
CASSFRLATDTQYF
TGTGCCAGCAGCTTCCGACTAGCCACAGATACGCAGTATTTT
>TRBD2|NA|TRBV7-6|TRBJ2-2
CASSVAGGDTGELFF
TGTGCCAGCAGCGTAGCGGGAGGGGACACCGGGGAGCTGTTTTTT
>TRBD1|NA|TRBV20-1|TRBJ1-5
CSASRDREGQPQHF
TGCAGTGCTAGCCGGGACAGGGAGGGTCAGCCCCAGCATTTT
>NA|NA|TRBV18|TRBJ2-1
CASSQSSGYNEQFF
TGTGCCAGCTCCCAATCCTCAGGTTACAATGAGCAGTTCTTC
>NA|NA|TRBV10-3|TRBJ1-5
CAISETLGQPQHF
TGTGCCATCAGTGAGACCTTGGGGCAGCCCCAGCATTTT
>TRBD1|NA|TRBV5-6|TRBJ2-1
CASSRRGDRGYNEQFF
TGTGCCAGCAGCAGGCGGGGGGACAGGGGATACAATGAGCAGTTCTTC
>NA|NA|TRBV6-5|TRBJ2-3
CASSYDRSADTQYF
TGTGCCAGCAGTTACGACAGGTCCGCAGATACGCAGTATTTT
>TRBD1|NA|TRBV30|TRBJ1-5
CAWSAQTGSHQPQHF
TGTGCCTGGAGTGCCCAGACAGGGAGCCATCAGCCCCAGCATTTT
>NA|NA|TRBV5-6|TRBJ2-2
CASSPPVQYTGELFF
TGTGCCAGCAGCCCCCCTGTGCAGTACACCGGGGAGCTGTTTTTT
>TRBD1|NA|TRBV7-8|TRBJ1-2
CASSQTGANYGYTF
TGTGCCAGCAGCCAGACAGGGGCGAACTATGGCTACACCTTC
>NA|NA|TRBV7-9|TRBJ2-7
CASSLRETYEQYF
TGTGCCAGCAGCTTAAGAGAAACCTACGAGCAGTACTTC
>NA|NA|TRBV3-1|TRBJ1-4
CASSQGSGQKLFF
TGTGCCAGCAGCCAAGGAAGCGGTCAAAAACTGTTTTTT
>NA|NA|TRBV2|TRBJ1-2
CASLSEVGNYGYTF
TGTGCCAGCCTCTCTGAGGTCGGTAACTATGGCTACACCTTC
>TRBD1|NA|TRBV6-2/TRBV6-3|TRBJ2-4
CASRPDRGKNIQYF
TGTGCCAGCAGACCAGACAGGGGGAAAAACATTCAGTACTTC
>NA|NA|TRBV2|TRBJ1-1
CASSRENTEAFF
TGTGCCAGCAGTCGGGAGAACACTGAAGCTTTCTTT
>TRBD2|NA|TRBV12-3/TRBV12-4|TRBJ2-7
CASSPSGTSGYEQYF
TGTGCCAGCAGTCCCTCCGGGACTAGCGGCTACGAGCAGTACTTC
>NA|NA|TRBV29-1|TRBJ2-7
CSVGGQVREQYF
TGCAGCGTTGGAGGGCAGGTGAGAGAGCAGTACTTC
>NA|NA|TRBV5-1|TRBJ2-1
CASSFENNEQFF
TGCGCCAGCAGCTTTGAAAACAATGAGCAGTTCTTC
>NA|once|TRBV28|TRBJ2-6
CASSLASINANVLTF
TGTGCCAGCAGTTTAGCCTCGATAAATGCCAACGTCCTGACTTTC
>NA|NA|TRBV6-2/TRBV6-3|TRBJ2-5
CASSFWKGTQYF
TGTGCCAGCAGCTTTTGGAAGGGGACCCAGTACTTC
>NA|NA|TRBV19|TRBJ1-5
CASSIPLRNQPQHF
TGTGCCAGTAGTATCCCGCTACGCAATCAGCCCCAGCATTTT
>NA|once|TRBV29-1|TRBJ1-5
CSVVQGSNQPQHF
TGCAGCGTAGTACAGGGAAGCAATCAGCCCCAGCATTTT
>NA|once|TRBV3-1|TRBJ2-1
CASSQDWRPLNEQFF
TGTGCCAGCAGCCAAGATTGGCGGCCACTCAATGAGCAGTTCTTC
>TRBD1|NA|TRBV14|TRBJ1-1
CASRSQGANEAFF
TGTGCCAGCAGAAGTCAGGGGGCGAATGAAGCTTTCTTT
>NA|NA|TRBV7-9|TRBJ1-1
CASSPWGGSTEAFF
TGTGCCAGCAGCCCATGGGGAGGAAGCACTGAAGCTTTCTTT
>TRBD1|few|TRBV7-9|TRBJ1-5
CASSPADRMGQPQHF
TGTGCCAGCAGCCCAGCGGACAGGATGGGTCAGCCCCAGCATTTT
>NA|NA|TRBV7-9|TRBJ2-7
CASSTGYRPYEQYF
TGTGCCAGCAGCACAGGCTACCGGCCCTACGAGCAGTACTTC
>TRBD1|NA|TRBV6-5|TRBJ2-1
CASSFLRQGPVSEQFF
TGTGCCAGCAGTTTCCTCCGACAGGGGCCGGTTTCAGAGCAGTTCTTC
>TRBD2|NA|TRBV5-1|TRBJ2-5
CASSLVPSGTNLQETQYF
TGCGCCAGCAGCTTGGTACCTAGCGGGACTAACTTACAAGAGACCCAGTACTTC
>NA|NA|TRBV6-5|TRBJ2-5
CASSYSFGSPEGTQYF
TGTGCCAGCAGTTACTCGTTTGGGTCCCCCGAAGGGACCCAGTACTTC
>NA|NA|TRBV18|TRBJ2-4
CASSPQRENIQYF
TGTGCCAGCTCACCGCAACGGGAAAACATTCAGTACTTC
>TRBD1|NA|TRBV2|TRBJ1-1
CASTDRDRGTKEAFF
TGTGCCAGCACAGACCGGGACAGGGGCACTAAGGAAGCTTTCTTT
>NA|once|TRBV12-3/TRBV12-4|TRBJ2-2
CASSPHSPGELFF
TGTGCCAGCAGCCCCCACAGCCCCGGGGAGCTGTTTTTT
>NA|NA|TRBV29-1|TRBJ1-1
CSVAGGKNTEAFF
TGCAGCGTTGCGGGGGGGAAAAACACTGAAGCTTTCTTT
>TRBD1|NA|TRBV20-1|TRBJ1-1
CGTGQPNTEAFF
TGCGGAACGGGACAGCCGAACACTGAAGCTTTCTTT
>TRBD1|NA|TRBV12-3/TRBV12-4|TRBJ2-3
CASSFSGQDTDTQYF
TGTGCCAGCAGTTTTAGTGGACAGGACACAGATACGCAGTATTTT
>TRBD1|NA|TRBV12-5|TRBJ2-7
CASGLESWTGTYEQYF
TGTGCTAGTGGTTTGGAATCGTGGACAGGGACCTACGAGCAGTACTTC
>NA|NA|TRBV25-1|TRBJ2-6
CASTRTDGLSGANVLTF
TGTGCCAGCACAAGGACAGATGGACTCTCTGGGGCCAACGTCCTGACTTTC
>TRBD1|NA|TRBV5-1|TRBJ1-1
CASSYTGDKGEAFF
TGCGCCAGCAGCTACACAGGGGACAAAGGGGAAGCTTTCTTT
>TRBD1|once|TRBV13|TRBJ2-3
CASSLRLGTAMGDTQYF
TGTGCCAGCAGCTTAAGATTGGGGACAGCGATGGGAGATACGCAGTATTTT